A selection of T cell receptor beta chains follows, all from one sample in a study of CD8 T cells in Susac syndrome. A single record per CDR3 protein comes from TCRdb applying MiXCR to the immunoSEQ multiplex PCR reads. The table lists about 120,000 distinct CDR3 sequences, about nine tenths of them singletons. Source material: CD8+ T cells from PBMCs. These TCRs come from a human donor in good health. Each CDR3 is given with its conserved first and last residue. Each record gives: V gene, clone size, J gene, D gene, CDR3 DNA, CDR3 protein. A D gene is named only where the DNA matches it firmly. Clone size, where shown, is once, few, many, or a class for clones that have expanded.

TRBV7-9	.	TRBJ2-7	.	TGTGCCAGCAGCTTAGTGGGGGACGAGCAGTACTTC	CASSLVGDEQYF
TRBV11-3	once	TRBJ1-1	.	TGTGCCAGCAGCTCCTACAGGGAAACTGAAGCTTTCTTT	CASSSYRETEAFF
TRBV20-1	.	TRBJ2-7	TRBD2	TGCAGTGCTTGGACTAGCGGAAGCTACGAGCAGTACTTC	CSAWTSGSYEQYF
TRBV7-8	.	TRBJ2-7	.	TGTGCCAGCAGCATGAGGACGGTGAGCTACGAGCAGTACTTC	CASSMRTVSYEQYF
TRBV3-1	few	TRBJ2-7	.	TGTGCCAGCAGCAGCTGGGGCGGCGAGCAGTACTTC	CASSSWGGEQYF
TRBV5-1	.	TRBJ2-7	.	TGCGCCAGCAGACAAGGGCGAGAGCAGTACTTC	CASRQGREQYF
TRBV6-2/TRBV6-3	.	TRBJ2-7	.	TGTGCCAGTGAGGGGGACCCCCTCTACTACGAGCAGTACTTC	CASEGDPLYYEQYF
TRBV3-1	.	TRBJ2-2	.	TGTGCCAGTTACCTCTATCCCGGGGAGCTGTTTTTT	CASYLYPGELFF
TRBV29-1	once	TRBJ2-2	TRBD1	TGCAGCGCATCGACAGGGGGCACCGGGGAGCTGTTTTTT	CSASTGGTGELFF
TRBV6-6	once	TRBJ1-2	TRBD1	TGTGCCAGCAGCCGACAGGGGCTTGGCTACACCTTC	CASSRQGLGYTF
TRBV5-1	.	TRBJ1-4	.	TGCGCCAGCAGCTTGGCCGTTTCGTCTGGAGGTGAAAAACTGTTTTTT	CASSLAVSSGGEKLFF
TRBV29-1	once	TRBJ2-1	.	TGCAGCGTTGGGCTAACCGGTGAGCAGTTCTTC	CSVGLTGEQFF
TRBV5-8	.	TRBJ1-2	TRBD1	TGTGCCAGCGTTACCCGGGCGCAGGGGGCAGATGGCTACACCTTC	CASVTRAQGADGYTF
TRBV19	.	TRBJ2-1	TRBD2	TGTGCCAGTAGTATAGTCCTAGCGGGGGGGCCTGAGCAGTTCTTC	CASSIVLAGGPEQFF
TRBV14	.	TRBJ2-1	TRBD1	TGTGCCAGCAGCCGACAGGGCCCCTACAATGAGCAGTTCTTC	CASSRQGPYNEQFF
TRBV29-1	.	TRBJ1-2	.	TGCAGCGTTGAAGGCAGGGGTCAAATCTATGGCTACACCTTC	CSVEGRGQIYGYTF
TRBV5-1	.	TRBJ1-5	.	TGCGCCAGCAGCTTGCGGGCAGGGGATCAGCCCCAGCATTTT	CASSLRAGDQPQHF
TRBV7-2	.	TRBJ2-4	.	TGTGCCAGCAGCTATATGGGCAACATTCAGTACTTC	CASSYMGNIQYF
TRBV20-1	.	TRBJ1-3	.	TGCAGCACCTTTAGCTCTGGAAACACCATATATTTT	CSTFSSGNTIYF
TRBV7-7	.	TRBJ2-2	.	TGTGCTAGCAGCCCCCTTGATCCGAACACCGGGGAGCTGTTTTTT	CASSPLDPNTGELFF
TRBV30	once	TRBJ2-7	.	TGTGCCTGGAGTGTTCGGGCTTACGAGCAGTACTTC	CAWSVRAYEQYF
TRBV20-1	.	TRBJ2-7	TRBD1	TGCAGTGCTAGGGGTCCGACAGGGCGTCTCTACGAGCAGTACTTC	CSARGPTGRLYEQYF
TRBV6-2/TRBV6-3	.	TRBJ2-7	.	TGTGCCAGCAGTTACTGGGGATACGAGCAGTACTTC	CASSYWGYEQYF
TRBV7-2	.	TRBJ1-1	.	TGTGCCAGCAGCACCCTAACTGAAGCTTTCTTT	CASSTLTEAFF
TRBV6-1	.	TRBJ2-6	.	TGTGCCAGCAGCCCAATGCTTGGGGCCAACGTCCTGACTTTC	CASSPMLGANVLTF
TRBV14	.	TRBJ1-3	.	TGTGCCAGCAGACGACGCTCTGGAAACACCATATATTTT	CASRRRSGNTIYF
TRBV29-1	.	TRBJ1-1	TRBD1	TGCAGCGCTGACAGGGATGGCACTGAAGCTTTCTTT	CSADRDGTEAFF
TRBV4-1	.	TRBJ1-2	TRBD1	TGCGCCAGCAGCCCACGGGACAGGGATTCAATGGGCAACTATGGCTACACCTTC	CASSPRDRDSMGNYGYTF
TRBV6-5	.	TRBJ1-1	.	TGTGCCAGCAACCCGGGAACATTAACTGAAGCTTTCTTT	CASNPGTLTEAFF
TRBV12-3/TRBV12-4	.	TRBJ2-3	.	TGTGCCTGCGGGGCCGTATCGGGGTTCACAGATACGCAGTATTTT	CACGAVSGFTDTQYF
TRBV14	.	TRBJ1-1	TRBD1	TGTGCCAGCAGCCAACAGGGGGCTGGGACTGAAGCTTTCTTT	CASSQQGAGTEAFF
TRBV15	.	TRBJ2-1	TRBD1	TGTGCCACCAGCACAAGGGACAGGACGAAGGTTGAGCAGTTCTTC	CATSTRDRTKVEQFF
TRBV29-1	.	TRBJ2-2	.	TGCAGCGGTGGAAGGGCCGGGGAGCTGTTTTTT	CSGGRAGELFF
TRBV7-2	.	TRBJ2-1	TRBD2	TGTGCCAGCAGCGTAATGACTAGCATGAATGAGCAGTTCTTC	CASSVMTSMNEQFF
TRBV5-1	.	TRBJ1-1	.	TGCGCCAGCAGCTCCGGACGGAACGAACGAGGCACTGAAGCTTTCTTT	CASSSGRNERGTEAFF
TRBV6-1	.	TRBJ2-7	TRBD1	TGTGCCAGCAGAGAGGACAGGGCGGGCGAGCAGTACTTC	CASREDRAGEQYF